What follows are 2 T cell receptor beta chains derived from one specimen sequenced in a study of HIV-infected children after antiretroviral therapy interruption. A 3' RACE protocol on RNA, with unique molecular identifiers, produced the TCR library. TCRdb re-derived calls from the 3' RACE reads in MiXCR, one entry per CDR3 protein. The data show some 90,000 distinct CDR3 sequences, about 7.2% seen once. Treatment reported: PENTA 11 planned treatment interruption arm or continuous ART arm. The sample in question was CD45RA+ CD4+ T cells from PBMCs, pooled from several time points, obtained from a donor given antiretroviral therapy, either interrupted or continuous. The subset: naive CD4+ CD45RA+ CD45RO- T cells. These receptors were obtained from a pool of human donors with HIV.

Concerning this clonotype: A much larger clonotype is one base distant, so this may be a read error. V is TRBV7-9 and J is TRBJ2-5; D may be TRBD1 (6 bases). Trimming pared 7 bases from V and 3 bases from J, leaving 15 bases between. This CDR3 has 14 amino acids. Germline CDR1 and CDR2: SEHNR and FQNEAQ (reference sequence). The CDR3 DNA reads as TGTGCCAGCAACCACAGACAGGCCAAAGAGACCCAGTACTTC. It translates to CASNHRQAKETQYF.

The table lists this clonotype with many counts. The V call is TRBV6-6, the J call TRBJ2-5, with 7 bases lining up with TRBD2. The junction had 8 bases not matched to a gene; V was cut back by 2 bases and J by 2 bases. The germline gives CDR1 MNHNY, CDR2 SVGAGI (reference sequence). This CDR3 is 16 amino acids long. CDR3 in amino acids: CASSYLTLADQETQYF. Here the CDR3 DNA reads TGTGCCAGCAGTTACCTCACCCTAGCGGATCAAGAGACCCAGTACTTC.